Ten or more counts support the clone carrying this T cell receptor (beta chain). This entry belongs to a study of beta chain features in type 1 diabetes. Of the isolated RNA, all was reverse transcribed, and so the sequenced material was expressed TCRB transcripts. Clones were sequenced by immunoSEQ multiplex PCR, and TCRdb holds only the in-frame ones, with some missing. The table lists 240,000 or so clones, about 25% of them singletons. It was via CD45RO/CCR7/CD25/CD127/CD95/CD27 that CD4+ naive, central memory, regulatory and stem cell-like memory cells were sorted. The CDR3 runs to 13 residues. Germline CDR1 is LNHDA and CDR2 is SQIVND (reference sequence). The V and J ends lost 3 bases and 2 bases respectively, with 8 bases between them.

The TCR comes from a man aged 25 to 45 in good health. The specimen sequenced was central memory CD4+ T cells from blood. V usage is TRBV19 and J usage is TRBJ2-7; the D gene is possibly TRBD1 (6 bases). CDR3 protein: CASSMGHPYEQYF. The CDR3 bases are TGTGCCAGTAGTATGGGACACCCCTACGAGCAGTACTTC.